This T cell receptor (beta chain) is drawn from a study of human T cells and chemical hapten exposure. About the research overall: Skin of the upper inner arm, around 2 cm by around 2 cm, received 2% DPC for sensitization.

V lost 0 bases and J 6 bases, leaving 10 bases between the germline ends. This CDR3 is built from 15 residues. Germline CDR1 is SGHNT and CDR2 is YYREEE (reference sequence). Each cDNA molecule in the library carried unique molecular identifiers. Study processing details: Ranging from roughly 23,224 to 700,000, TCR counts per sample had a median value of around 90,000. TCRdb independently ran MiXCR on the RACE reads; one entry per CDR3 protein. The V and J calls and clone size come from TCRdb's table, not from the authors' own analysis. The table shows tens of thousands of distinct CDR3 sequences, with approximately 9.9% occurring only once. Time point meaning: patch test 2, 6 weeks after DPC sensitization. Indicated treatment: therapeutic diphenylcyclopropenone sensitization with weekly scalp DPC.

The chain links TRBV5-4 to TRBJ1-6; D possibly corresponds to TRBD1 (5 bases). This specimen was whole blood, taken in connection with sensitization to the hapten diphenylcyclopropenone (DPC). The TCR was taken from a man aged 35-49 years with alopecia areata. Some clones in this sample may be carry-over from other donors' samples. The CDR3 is CASSLGQTFNSPLHF. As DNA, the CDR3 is TGTGCCAGCAGCTTGGGACAGACTTTTAATTCACCCCTCCACTTT.